This note documents a single T cell receptor (beta chain) sequence. Its target is unknown. Whether given at about 4 or about 12 weeks, second doses were pooled. The sample comes from a study of T cell responses to AZD1222 COVID-19 vaccine. Study observations and caveats: Seropositive at baseline were only a handful of AZD1222 recipients. The sample set comprised mostly white British donors with more females, and clonal diversity was possibly underestimated.

Libraries were prepared by immunoSEQ multiplex PCR; TCRdb keeps only in-frame clonotypes and omits some of them. The table includes 120,000 to 150,000 clones, about 92% detected once. This CDR3 region has 17 residues. Trimming shortened V by 1 base and J by 6 bases, and 22 bases separated the two germline ends. Germline V CDR1 and CDR2: LGHNA, YNFKEQ. The clonotype originates from an adult who received the AZD1222 COVID-19 vaccine. The sequencing used peripheral blood, collected 28 days after the second AZD1222 dose. The V and J genes are TRBV4-2 and TRBJ2-7; D possibly matches TRBD1 or TRBD2 (6 bases each). CDR3 residues: CASSQVRGAKGDSEQYF. CDR3 nucleotides: TGTGCCAGCAGCCAAGTAAGGGGGGCAAAGGGGGACTCCGAGCAGTACTTC.